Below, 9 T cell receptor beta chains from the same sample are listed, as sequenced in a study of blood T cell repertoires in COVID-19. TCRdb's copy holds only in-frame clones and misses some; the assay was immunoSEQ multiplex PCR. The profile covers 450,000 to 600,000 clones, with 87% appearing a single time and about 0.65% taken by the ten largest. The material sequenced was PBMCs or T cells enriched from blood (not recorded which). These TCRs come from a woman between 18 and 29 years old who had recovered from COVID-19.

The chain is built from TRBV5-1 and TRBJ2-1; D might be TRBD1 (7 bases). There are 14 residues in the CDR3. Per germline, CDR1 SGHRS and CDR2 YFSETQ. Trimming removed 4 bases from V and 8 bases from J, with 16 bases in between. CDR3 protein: CASSPRGANDEQFF. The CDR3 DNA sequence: TGCGCCAGCAGCCCCAGGGGGGCAAACGATGAGCAGTTCTTC.

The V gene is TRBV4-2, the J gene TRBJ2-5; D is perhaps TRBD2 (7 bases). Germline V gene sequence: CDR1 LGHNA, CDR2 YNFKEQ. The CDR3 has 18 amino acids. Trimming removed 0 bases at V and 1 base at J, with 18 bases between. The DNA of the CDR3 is TGTGCCAGCAGCCAAGAAGCTTGGGGAGGGGGGTCCCAAGAGACCCAGTACTTC. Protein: CASSQEAWGGGSQETQYF.

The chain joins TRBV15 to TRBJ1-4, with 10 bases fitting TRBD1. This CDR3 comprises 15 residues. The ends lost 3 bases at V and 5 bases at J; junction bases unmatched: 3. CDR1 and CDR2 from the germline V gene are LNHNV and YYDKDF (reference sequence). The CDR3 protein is CATSRDRGANEKLFF. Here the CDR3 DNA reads TGTGCCACCAGCAGGGACAGGGGGGCGAATGAAAAACTGTTTTTT.

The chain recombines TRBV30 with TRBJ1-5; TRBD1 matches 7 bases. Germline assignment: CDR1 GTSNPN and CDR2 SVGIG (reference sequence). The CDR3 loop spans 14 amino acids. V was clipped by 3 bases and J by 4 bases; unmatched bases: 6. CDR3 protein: CAWSRTGLNQPQHF. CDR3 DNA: TGTGCCTGGAGCAGGACAGGCTTAAATCAGCCCCAGCATTTT. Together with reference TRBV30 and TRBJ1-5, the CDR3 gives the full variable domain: SQTIHQWPATLVQPVGSPLSLECTVEGTSNPNLYWYRQAAGRGLQLLFYSVGIGQISSEVPQNLSASRPQDRQFILSSKKLLLSDSGFYLCAWSRTGLNQPQHFGDGTRLSIL.

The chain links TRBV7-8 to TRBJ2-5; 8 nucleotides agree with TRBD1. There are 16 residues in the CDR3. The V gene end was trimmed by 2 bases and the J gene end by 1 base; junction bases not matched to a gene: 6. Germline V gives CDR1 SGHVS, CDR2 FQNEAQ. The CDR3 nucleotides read TGTGCCAGCAGCTTATACCGGGACAGGAGCCAAGAGACCCAGTACTTC. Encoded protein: CASSLYRDRSQETQYF.

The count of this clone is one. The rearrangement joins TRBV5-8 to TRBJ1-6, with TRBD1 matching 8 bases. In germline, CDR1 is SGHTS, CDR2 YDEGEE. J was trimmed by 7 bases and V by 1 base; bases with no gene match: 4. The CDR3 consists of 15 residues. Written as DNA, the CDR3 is TGTGCCAGCAGCTTGCCCACAGGGGGAAATTCACCCCTCCACTTT. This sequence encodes CASSLPTGGNSPLHF.

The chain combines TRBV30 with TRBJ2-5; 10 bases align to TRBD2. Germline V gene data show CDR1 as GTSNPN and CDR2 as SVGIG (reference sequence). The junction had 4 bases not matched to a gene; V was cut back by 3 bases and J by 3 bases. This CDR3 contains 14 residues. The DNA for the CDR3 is TGTGCCTGGAGCAAGCGGGGGGGGAAAGAGACCCAGTACTTC. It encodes CAWSKRGGKETQYF.

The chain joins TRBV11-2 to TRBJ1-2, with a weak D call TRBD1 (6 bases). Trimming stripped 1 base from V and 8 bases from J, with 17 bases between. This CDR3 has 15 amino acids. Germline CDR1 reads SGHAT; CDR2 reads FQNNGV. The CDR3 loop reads CASSLVEPSRGGYTF. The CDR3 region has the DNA TGTGCCAGCAGCTTAGTCGAACCCTCAAGGGGGGGCTACACCTTC.

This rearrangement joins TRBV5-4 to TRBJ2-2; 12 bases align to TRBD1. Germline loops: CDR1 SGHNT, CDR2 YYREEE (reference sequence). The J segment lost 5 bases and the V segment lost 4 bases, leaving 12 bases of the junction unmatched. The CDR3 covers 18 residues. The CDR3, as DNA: TGTGCCAGCAGCCTCCTTGGGACAGGGGGCATGGTAACCGGGGAGCTGTTTTTT. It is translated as CASSLLGTGGMVTGELFF.